This TCR beta chain was sequenced in a study of T cells in Graves' hyperthyroidism and ophthalmopathy. General observations from the study: In simple terms, a model built on 13 V-J features told ophthalmopathy apart from stable hyperthyroidism. For ophthalmopathy, model prediction preceded onset by a median about 6 months.

TCR beta CDR3 regions were amplified from RNA transcripts. HTBI primers were the set used in a first-round RT-PCR of the TCR CDR3. In TCRdb, the multiplex PCR reads were re-called with MiXCR into one record per CDR3 protein. The sample has hundreds of thousands of distinct CDR3 sequences; just under 45% are singletons. In germline, CDR1 is SGHRS, CDR2 YFSETQ. The CDR3 extends over 14 amino acids. The V end was cut by 0 bases, the J end by 2 bases, with 8 bases between. In its sample, this clonotype was seen a few times. Its target is unknown. Exclusion followed for patients with uncontrolled infection, other autoimmune disease, pregnancy or lactation.

The chain employs TRBV5-1 and TRBJ1-1; the D is unclear. Sequencing used peripheral blood or thyroid tissue (not recorded which). This clonotype was sampled from an adult man with Graves' disease, either hyperthyroidism or ophthalmopathy (not recorded which). DNA for the CDR3: TGCGCCAGCAGCTTGGCAGTATTTAACACTGAAGCTTTCTTT. As protein: CASSLAVFNTEAFF.